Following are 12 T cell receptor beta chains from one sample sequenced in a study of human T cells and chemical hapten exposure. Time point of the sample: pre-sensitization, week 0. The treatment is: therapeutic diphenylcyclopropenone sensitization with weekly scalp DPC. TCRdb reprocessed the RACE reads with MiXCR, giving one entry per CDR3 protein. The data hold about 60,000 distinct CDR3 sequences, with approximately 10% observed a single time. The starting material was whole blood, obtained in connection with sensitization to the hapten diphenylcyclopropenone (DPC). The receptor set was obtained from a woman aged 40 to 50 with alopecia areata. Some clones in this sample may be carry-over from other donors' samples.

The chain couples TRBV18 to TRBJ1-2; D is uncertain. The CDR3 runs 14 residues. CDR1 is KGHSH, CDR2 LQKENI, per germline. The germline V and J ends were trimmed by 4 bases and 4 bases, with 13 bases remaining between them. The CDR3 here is CASSRYDTFYGYTF. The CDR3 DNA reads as TGTGCCAGCTCACGGTACGACACCTTCTATGGCTACACCTTC.

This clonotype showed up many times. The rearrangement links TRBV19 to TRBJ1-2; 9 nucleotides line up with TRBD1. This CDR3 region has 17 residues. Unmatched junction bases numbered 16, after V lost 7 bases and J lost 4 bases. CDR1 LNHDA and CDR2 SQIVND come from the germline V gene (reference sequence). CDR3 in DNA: TGTGCCAGTAAGTTGAGCTCCCGGGACAGGGAACGCTATGGCTACACCTTC. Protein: CASKLSSRDRERYGYTF.

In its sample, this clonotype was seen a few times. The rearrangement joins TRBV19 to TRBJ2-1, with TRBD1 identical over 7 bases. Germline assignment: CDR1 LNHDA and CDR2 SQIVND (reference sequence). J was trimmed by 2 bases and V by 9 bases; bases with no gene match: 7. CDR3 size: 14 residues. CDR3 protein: CASAIQGAYNEQFF. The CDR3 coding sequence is TGTGCCAGCGCCATCCAGGGGGCCTACAATGAGCAGTTCTTC.

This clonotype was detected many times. This CDR3 reads CASSLTGGPGDTQYF. For the CDR3, the DNA is TGTGCCAGCAGCTTAACGGGGGGACCGGGTGATACGCAGTATTTT. This chain links TRBV7-3 with TRBJ2-3; D might be TRBD2 (6 bases). The CDR3 length is 15 residues. CDR1 SGHTA and CDR2 FQGTGA come from the germline V gene. V lost 0 bases and J lost 6, with 13 bases in between.

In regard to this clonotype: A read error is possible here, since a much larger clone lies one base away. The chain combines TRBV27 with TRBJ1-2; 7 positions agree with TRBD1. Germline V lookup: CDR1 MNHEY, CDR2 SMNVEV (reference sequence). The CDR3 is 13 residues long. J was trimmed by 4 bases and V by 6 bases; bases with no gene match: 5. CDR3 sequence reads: CASSQQGPYGYTF. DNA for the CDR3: TGTGCCAGCAGCCAACAGGGGCCCTATGGCTACACCTTC.

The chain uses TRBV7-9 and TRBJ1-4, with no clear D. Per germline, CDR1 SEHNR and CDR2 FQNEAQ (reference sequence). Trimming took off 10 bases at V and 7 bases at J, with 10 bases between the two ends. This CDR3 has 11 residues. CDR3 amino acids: CATSESEKLFF. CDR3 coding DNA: TGTGCCACCAGTGAGAGTGAAAAACTGTTTTTT.

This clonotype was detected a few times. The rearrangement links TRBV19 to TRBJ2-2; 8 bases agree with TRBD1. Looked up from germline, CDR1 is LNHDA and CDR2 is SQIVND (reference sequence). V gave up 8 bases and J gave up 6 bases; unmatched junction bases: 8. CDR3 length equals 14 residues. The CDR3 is CASSQGAQAGELFF. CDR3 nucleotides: TGTGCCAGTTCTCAGGGGGCGCAGGCCGGGGAGCTGTTTTTT.

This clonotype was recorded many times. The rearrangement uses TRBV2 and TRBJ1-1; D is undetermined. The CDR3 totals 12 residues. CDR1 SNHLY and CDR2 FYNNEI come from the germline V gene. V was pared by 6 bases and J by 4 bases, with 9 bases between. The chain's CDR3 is CASRGDLTEAFF. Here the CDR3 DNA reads TGTGCCAGCAGGGGAGATCTCACTGAAGCTTTCTTT.

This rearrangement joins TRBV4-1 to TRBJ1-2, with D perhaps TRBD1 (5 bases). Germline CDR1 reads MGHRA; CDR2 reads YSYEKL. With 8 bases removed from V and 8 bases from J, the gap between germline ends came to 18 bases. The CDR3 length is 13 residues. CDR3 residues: CASGPRQGMGYTF. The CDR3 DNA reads TGCGCCAGCGGGCCCCGGCAGGGAATGGGCTACACCTTC.

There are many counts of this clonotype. CDR3 DNA sequence: TGCAGCGCTCAAGGGGGCGCTGGGGCCAACGTCCTGACTTTC. Its protein is CSAQGGAGANVLTF. This sequence joins TRBV29-1 and TRBJ2-6; 7 bases align to TRBD1. The CDR3 sequence is 14 residues long. The germline V gene has CDR1 SQVTM and CDR2 ANQGSEA. Trimming at V came to 7 bases and at J to 2 bases, leaving 5 bases not matched to a gene.

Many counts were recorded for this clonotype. CDR3 in amino acids: CASSLHQGYTF. Written as DNA, the CDR3 is TGTGCCAGCAGCTTACATCAGGGCTACACCTTC. The rearrangement joins TRBV7-2 to TRBJ1-2; D not certain. CDR1 and CDR2 (germline): SGHTA, FQGNSA. Trimming took 2 bases from V and 8 from J, leaving 6 bases between them. The CDR3 consists of 11 residues.

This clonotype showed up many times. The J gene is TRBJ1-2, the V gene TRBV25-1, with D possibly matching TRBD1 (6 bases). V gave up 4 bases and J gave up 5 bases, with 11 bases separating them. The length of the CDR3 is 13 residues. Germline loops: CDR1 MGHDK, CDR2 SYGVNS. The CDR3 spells CASSGGGIYGYTF. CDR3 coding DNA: TGTGCCAGCAGTGGGGGGGGCATATATGGCTACACCTTC.